This TCR beta chain was obtained from a study of Ad26.COV2.S vaccination and SARS-CoV-2 variants. Notes on the study in general: Vaccinees showed greater spike-specific TCR breadth than placebo recipients.

Germline-derived CDR1 and CDR2 are MNHNS and SASEGT. The CDR3 sequence is 13 residues long. V lost 1 base to trimming and J lost 4 bases, with 8 bases between them. The treatment here: 19 received Ad26.COV2.S at low or high dose, single or two shots; roughly five received placebo; per-sample allocation not given. After the first vaccine or placebo injection, samples were drawn on day 63. TCRdb's copy holds only in-frame clones and misses some; the assay was immunoSEQ multiplex PCR. The data show a few hundred thousand clones, with approximately 83% seen just once and around 7.3% held by the top ten. As to this clone: Antigen unknown. Other nucleotide sequences in the sample specify the same CDR3.

The material sequenced was peripheral blood, taken in a trial of Ad26.COV2.S vaccine versus placebo. The V call is TRBV6-1, the J call TRBJ2-7; D remains ambiguous. The TCR sequence derives from a person aged 18-65 years who received the Ad26.COV2.S COVID-19 vaccine or a placebo. CDR3 loop: CASSEGPSYEQYF. The CDR3 bases are TGTGCCAGCAGTGAAGGGCCTTCATACGAGCAGTACTTC.